These T cell receptor beta chains were read from a single sample in a study of CD8 T cells in Susac syndrome. TCRdb used MiXCR to reprocess the immunoSEQ multiplex PCR reads, holding one entry per CDR3 protein. The sample yields 65,000 to 100,000 distinct CDR3 sequences, approximately 96% seen once. Input material: CD8+ T cells from PBMCs. Every receptor here comes from a human donor with Susac syndrome. CDR3s include the opening cysteine and the closing phenylalanine or tryptophan. The order of the fields is V gene, J gene, D gene, CDR3 length, CDR3 protein. A D gene is named only where the DNA matches it firmly.

V gene: TRBV6-2/TRBV6-3; J gene: TRBJ2-1; D gene: TRBD2; CDR3 length: 20; CDR3 protein: CASSYPALAGTARSYNEQFF
V gene: TRBV28; J gene: TRBJ2-1; D gene: -; CDR3 length: 13; CDR3 protein: CASSLGQYNEQFF
V gene: TRBV6-5; J gene: TRBJ1-2; D gene: -; CDR3 length: 13; CDR3 protein: CASSFGLLQGYTF
V gene: TRBV24-1; J gene: TRBJ2-3; D gene: -; CDR3 length: 13; CDR3 protein: CATSDLDSDTQYF
V gene: TRBV20-1; J gene: TRBJ1-2; D gene: -; CDR3 length: 16; CDR3 protein: CSARVDYRELGDGYTF
V gene: TRBV20-1; J gene: TRBJ1-2; D gene: -; CDR3 length: 17; CDR3 protein: CSARDQPQVPANYGYTF
V gene: TRBV29-1; J gene: TRBJ1-1; D gene: -; CDR3 length: 14; CDR3 protein: CSVEIPDGGAEAFF
V gene: TRBV6-2/TRBV6-3; J gene: TRBJ2-1; D gene: -; CDR3 length: 13; CDR3 protein: CASSLARGNEQFF
V gene: TRBV7-6; J gene: TRBJ2-5; D gene: TRBD2; CDR3 length: 13; CDR3 protein: CASSLGLPETQYF
V gene: TRBV24-1; J gene: TRBJ2-5; D gene: TRBD1; CDR3 length: 15; CDR3 protein: CATSDSMDREETQYF
V gene: TRBV4-2; J gene: TRBJ2-7; D gene: -; CDR3 length: 14; CDR3 protein: CASSQVASSYEQYF
V gene: TRBV15; J gene: TRBJ2-3; D gene: TRBD2; CDR3 length: 15; CDR3 protein: CATTRTSGGTDTQYF
V gene: TRBV9; J gene: TRBJ2-5; D gene: TRBD1; CDR3 length: 18; CDR3 protein: CASSVGAPGQGSQETQYF
V gene: TRBV6-5; J gene: TRBJ1-2; D gene: TRBD1; CDR3 length: 13; CDR3 protein: CASTAQGGNGYTF
V gene: TRBV19; J gene: TRBJ1-1; D gene: -; CDR3 length: 14; CDR3 protein: CASSLQGVMTEAFF
V gene: TRBV5-4; J gene: TRBJ2-2; D gene: -; CDR3 length: 13; CDR3 protein: CASSPGYPTELFF
V gene: TRBV7-9; J gene: TRBJ2-1; D gene: -; CDR3 length: 13; CDR3 protein: CASSPTLGNEQFF
V gene: TRBV6-6; J gene: TRBJ2-3; D gene: -; CDR3 length: 16; CDR3 protein: CASSYFRLEGTDTQYF
V gene: TRBV4-1; J gene: TRBJ2-1; D gene: -; CDR3 length: 12; CDR3 protein: CASSQTGAEQFF
V gene: TRBV18; J gene: TRBJ2-5; D gene: -; CDR3 length: 15; CDR3 protein: CASSPGDWYQETQYF
V gene: TRBV9; J gene: TRBJ2-3; D gene: -; CDR3 length: 15; CDR3 protein: CASSVGSGTTDTQYF
V gene: TRBV30; J gene: TRBJ1-1; D gene: -; CDR3 length: 12; CDR3 protein: CAGWTEDTEAFF
V gene: TRBV5-6; J gene: TRBJ2-1; D gene: -; CDR3 length: 15; CDR3 protein: CASSSGGLGYNEQFF
V gene: TRBV5-4; J gene: TRBJ2-4; D gene: -; CDR3 length: 12; CDR3 protein: CASSLETGNMYF
V gene: TRBV25-1; J gene: TRBJ2-4; D gene: TRBD1; CDR3 length: 13; CDR3 protein: CASDERQGNIQYF
V gene: TRBV14; J gene: TRBJ2-7; D gene: TRBD2; CDR3 length: 15; CDR3 protein: CASSSSRGISYEQYF
V gene: TRBV29-1; J gene: TRBJ1-1; D gene: -; CDR3 length: 11; CDR3 protein: CSVIQNTEAFF
V gene: TRBV27; J gene: TRBJ2-1; D gene: -; CDR3 length: 13; CDR3 protein: CASSEGAYNEQFF
V gene: TRBV12-3/TRBV12-4; J gene: TRBJ2-7; D gene: -; CDR3 length: 14; CDR3 protein: CASSPQLLRGEQYF
V gene: TRBV7-9; J gene: TRBJ1-2; D gene: TRBD1; CDR3 length: 13; CDR3 protein: CASSDGQVDGYTF
V gene: TRBV30; J gene: TRBJ2-7; D gene: -; CDR3 length: 13; CDR3 protein: CAWSTPGGIEQYF
V gene: TRBV20-1; J gene: TRBJ1-5; D gene: -; CDR3 length: 12; CDR3 protein: CSARAGDQPQHF
V gene: TRBV6-5; J gene: TRBJ2-1; D gene: -; CDR3 length: 14; CDR3 protein: CASSNGRDYNEQFF
V gene: TRBV20-1; J gene: TRBJ1-1; D gene: -; CDR3 length: 12; CDR3 protein: CSASPGGTEAFF
V gene: TRBV30; J gene: TRBJ2-7; D gene: TRBD2; CDR3 length: 13; CDR3 protein: CASSSGSSYEQYF
V gene: TRBV28; J gene: TRBJ2-1; D gene: -; CDR3 length: 14; CDR3 protein: CASSLLSSYNEQFF
V gene: TRBV12-3/TRBV12-4; J gene: TRBJ1-2; D gene: TRBD1; CDR3 length: 16; CDR3 protein: CASTPVRNRGVYGYTF
V gene: TRBV5-4; J gene: TRBJ2-1; D gene: -; CDR3 length: 15; CDR3 protein: CASRSQNLAGNEQFF
V gene: TRBV2; J gene: TRBJ2-7; D gene: -; CDR3 length: 14; CDR3 protein: CASGRTPRHYEQYF
V gene: TRBV20-1; J gene: TRBJ2-5; D gene: TRBD2; CDR3 length: 14; CDR3 protein: CSASPPGLEETQYF
V gene: TRBV6-5; J gene: TRBJ1-6; D gene: -; CDR3 length: 13; CDR3 protein: CASTRRLYSPLHF
V gene: TRBV7-8; J gene: TRBJ2-2; D gene: -; CDR3 length: 15; CDR3 protein: CASSIPQGRGGELFF
V gene: TRBV27; J gene: TRBJ2-1; D gene: -; CDR3 length: 14; CDR3 protein: CASSPGTTYNEQFF